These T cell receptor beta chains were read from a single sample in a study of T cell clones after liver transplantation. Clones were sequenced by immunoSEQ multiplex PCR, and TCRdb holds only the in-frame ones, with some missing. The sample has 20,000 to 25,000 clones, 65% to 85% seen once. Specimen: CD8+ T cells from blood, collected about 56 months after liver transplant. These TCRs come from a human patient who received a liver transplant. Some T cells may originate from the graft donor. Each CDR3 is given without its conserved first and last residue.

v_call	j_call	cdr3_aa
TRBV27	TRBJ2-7	ASSFEGPSYEQY
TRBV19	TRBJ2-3	ASSWTSQRTDTQY
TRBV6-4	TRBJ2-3	ASSPGQGADTQY
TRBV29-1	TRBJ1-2	SVEEIDGPSQNGYT
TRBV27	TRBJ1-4	ASSPRGRELF
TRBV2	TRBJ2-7	ASSETGHEQY
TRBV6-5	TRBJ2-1	ASSLRTYNEQF
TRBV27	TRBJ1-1	ASSTGQGRIGTEAF
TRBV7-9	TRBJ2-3	ASLAAVDTQY
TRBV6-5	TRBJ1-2	ASTDTRRHGYT
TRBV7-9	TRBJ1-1	ASSLGGMNTEAF